This TCR beta chain was identified during a study of T cell responses to AZD1222 COVID-19 vaccine. Study-level points and caveats: Sampling captured repertoires only after the peak T cell response. It should be noted that donors were predominantly white British and more often female, and clonal diversity was possibly underestimated.

Germline CDR1 KGHSH, CDR2 LQKENI. Trimming took 3 bases from V and 5 from J; bases not matched to a gene: 0. This CDR3 is 13 amino acids long. Profiling relied on immunoSEQ multiplex PCR, and the TCRdb table lists in-frame clones only, not all of them. The repertoire holds 110,000 or so clones, with around 90% as singletons. For this clone: The antigen is undetermined.

Specimen: peripheral blood, collected 28 days after the second AZD1222 dose. This chain connects TRBV18 to TRBJ1-2, with TRBD1 identical over 10 bases. This sequence originates from an adult who received the AZD1222 COVID-19 vaccine. The CDR3 is CASSPDRGYGYTF. CDR3 DNA: TGTGCCAGCTCACCGGACAGGGGGTATGGCTACACCTTC.